This paragraph reports one T cell receptor beta chain. Its target is not known. The data derive from a study of T cell responses to AZD1222 COVID-19 vaccine. Study-wide findings and caveats: Most donors were white British, females outnumbered males, and clonal diversity was possibly underestimated. Spike-specific TCR depth and breadth grew after two AZD1222 doses. Spike as a whole was targeted by vaccine-associated CD4 TCRs, dominant at 160-218 and 743-854.

Clones were sequenced by immunoSEQ multiplex PCR, and TCRdb holds only the in-frame ones, with some missing. The table records about 29,000 clones, 93% of them present only once. The CDR3 has 16 residues. V lost 5 bases and J lost 0, with 14 bases in between. CDR1 is SGHTA, CDR2 FQGNSA, per germline. The rearrangement links TRBV7-2 to TRBJ1-5; possible D gene TRBD1, 6 bases. The sequences come from peripheral blood, collected on day 0 of AZD1222 vaccination. The sequence was obtained from an adult in good health. The CDR3 reads CASSLGGGYSNQPQHF. CDR3 DNA sequence: TGTGCCAGCAGCCTCGGAGGGGGGTATAGCAATCAGCCCCAGCATTTT.